Shown below are 2 T cell receptor beta chains from a single sample sequenced in a study of response to subunit inactivated influenza vaccine. In TCRdb, the RT-PCR reads were re-called with MiXCR into one record per CDR3 protein. This sample carries approximately 530,000 distinct CDR3 sequences, over 10% of them seen once, and the ten largest clones take less than 15%. Source: PBMCs from blood, taken roughly 45 days after vaccination. These receptor sequences come from a man aged 45-65 years who received an inactivated influenza vaccine.

This clonotype was observed a few times. The chain recombines TRBV11-2 with TRBJ2-7; tentative D call: TRBD1 (5 bases). Trimming removed 2 bases from V and 0 bases from J, with 14 bases in between. The CDR3 totals 16 residues. Germline V gene lookup returns CDR1 SGHAT and CDR2 FQNNGV. CDR3 DNA sequence: TGTGCCAGCAGCTTAACTACAGGCTTGGGCTCCTACGAGCAGTACTTC. It yields the protein CASSLTTGLGSYEQYF.

The rearrangement links TRBV20-1 to TRBJ2-7; D not resolved. The CDR3 totals 13 residues. Germline V CDR1 and CDR2: DFQATT, SNEGSKA (reference sequence). V lost 6 bases and J 1 base, leaving 13 bases between the germline ends. For the CDR3, the DNA is TGCAGTGCGACCCCGGTTACTTCCTACGAGCAGTACTTC. This translates into CSATPVTSYEQYF.